This T cell receptor beta chain appears in the sequencing data of a study of T-cell reconstitution after alpha-beta-depleted transplantation in children. This clonotype was seen ten or more times. Unique molecular identifiers were used to barcode this TCRbeta library. TCRdb re-analysed the PCR reads in MiXCR, keeping a single row per CDR3 protein. The data hold about 300,000 distinct CDR3 sequences, with roughly a tenth observed a single time. There are 16 residues in the CDR3. Trimming removed 2 bases at V and 4 bases at J, with 15 bases between. The germline V gene encodes CDR1 SGHTA and CDR2 FQGNSA.

The clonotype originates from a boy under three years old with acute myeloid leukemia, due to receive a stem cell transplant. The chain uses TRBV7-2 and TRBJ1-3; a possible D gene is TRBD1 (5 bases). This specimen consisted of PBMCs, obtained before TCRalphabeta/CD19-depleted stem cell transplant. The CDR3 sequence is CASSLILGGVGNTIYF. The CDR3 nucleotides read TGTGCCAGCAGCTTAATCCTCGGAGGGGTCGGAAACACCATATATTTT. Using reference TRBV7-2 and TRBJ1-3 for the parts outside the CDR3, the full variable domain is GAGVSQSPSNKVTEKGKDVELRCDPISGHTALYWYRQSLGQGLEFLIYFQGNSAPDKSGLPSDRFSAERTGGSVSTLTIQRTQQEDSAVYLCASSLILGGVGNTIYFGEGSWLTVV.